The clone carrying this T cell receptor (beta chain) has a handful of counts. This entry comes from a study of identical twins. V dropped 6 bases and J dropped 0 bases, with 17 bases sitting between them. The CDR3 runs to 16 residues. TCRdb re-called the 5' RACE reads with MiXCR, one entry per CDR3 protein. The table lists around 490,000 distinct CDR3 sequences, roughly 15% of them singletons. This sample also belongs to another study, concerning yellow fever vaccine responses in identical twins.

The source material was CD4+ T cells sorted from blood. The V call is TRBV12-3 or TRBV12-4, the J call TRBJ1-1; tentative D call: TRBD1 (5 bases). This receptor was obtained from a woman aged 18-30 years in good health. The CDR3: CASRSPRGILNTEAFF. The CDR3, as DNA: TGTGCCAGCAGATCTCCAAGGGGAATCCTGAACACTGAAGCTTTCTTT.